The 19 T cell receptor beta chains below come from one sample, sequenced in a study of shared clonotypes between healthy human individuals. Profiled with immunoSEQ multiplex PCR; TCRdb holds only in-frame clones, not every one. The table has fewer than 2.5 million clones, roughly 93% seen once. Sequencing input: naive CD4+ T cells from PBMCs. The subset: CD45RA+ positively selected. The receptor set was obtained from a man aged 18 to 30 in good health. Some clones in this sample may be carry-over from other donors' samples.

The chain is built from TRBV27 and TRBJ2-7; 8 bases are a match to TRBD1. The V and J ends lost 5 bases and 4 bases, in that order; junction bases with no gene match: 10. CDR1 is MNHEY and CDR2 is SMNVEV in the germline V gene (reference sequence). The CDR3 extends over 15 amino acids. CDR3 amino acids: CASSRDWTGNYEQYF. The CDR3 bases are TGTGCCAGCAGTCGGGATTGGACAGGGAATTACGAGCAGTACTTC.

The chain carries TRBV19 and TRBJ1-1; 10 bases map to TRBD1. Losses at the gene ends were 5 bases for V and 4 bases for J; bases not matched to a gene: 7. Germline V gene data show CDR1 as LNHDA and CDR2 as SQIVND (reference sequence). CDR3 length: 15 residues. The DNA of the CDR3 is TGTGCCAGTAGTCCCTGGGGACAGGGGCTCACTGAAGCTTTCTTT. Amino acid sequence: CASSPWGQGLTEAFF.

The V call is TRBV6-6, the J call TRBJ2-1; 7 bases line up with TRBD2. The CDR3 loop spans 15 amino acids. Germline V CDR1 and CDR2: MNHNY, SVGAGI (reference sequence). The ends lost 0 bases at V and 9 bases at J; junction bases unmatched: 8. The CDR3 reads CASSYSRTSVREQFF. The CDR3 region has the DNA TGTGCCAGCAGTTACTCACGGACTAGTGTACGTGAGCAGTTCTTC.

The chain links TRBV25-1 to TRBJ2-3; TRBD2 might be the D (6 bases). Between the trimmed V and J ends, which lost 6 bases and 2 bases, there was a span of 12 bases. CDR3 length: 14 amino acids. Germline V CDR1 and CDR2: MGHDK, SYGVNS. CDR3 DNA: TGTGCCAGCAGGGGCGGGACTCCCACAGATACGCAGTATTTT. It specifies CASRGGTPTDTQYF.

The chain employs TRBV14 and TRBJ1-4; D might be TRBD1 (5 bases). The CDR3 runs 16 residues. V was pared by 5 bases and J by 8 bases, with 21 bases between. CDR1 is SGHDN, CDR2 FVKESK, per germline. CDR3 nucleotides: TGTGCCAGCAGCTACACCACCCCAGGGATGAGCGAAAAACTGTTTTTT. Its protein is CASSYTTPGMSEKLFF.

The chain carries TRBV12-5 and TRBJ2-5; D unclear. CDR3 length: 16 residues. Germline CDR1 LGHNT, CDR2 FRNRAP. Trimming left V 0 bases short and J 4 bases short, with 15 bases between. The DNA of the CDR3 is TGTGCTAGTGGTTTGGTTAAAGGTCCCCGAGGAGAGACCCAGTACTTC. This sequence encodes CASGLVKGPRGETQYF.

V and J are TRBV10-3 and TRBJ2-1, with TRBD1 matching 10 bases. The CDR3 has 15 amino acids. J was trimmed by 9 bases and V by 0 bases; bases with no gene match: 5. CDR1 and CDR2 (germline): ENHRY, SYGVKD. CDR3 nucleotide sequence: TGTGCCATCAGTGAGTCCGGACAGGGGGAGATTGAGCAGTTCTTC. Amino acids: CAISESGQGEIEQFF.

This clone was seen more than once but under ten times. V gene TRBV7-6 combines with J gene TRBJ2-7, with 13 bases fitting TRBD2. The CDR3 extends over 15 amino acids. The V gene's germline CDR1 is SGHVS and CDR2 FNYEAQ. J gave up 6 bases and V 6 bases, and 8 bases lay outside the gene matches. The CDR3 DNA reads TGTGCCAGCAGTACGGGACTAGCGGGACCCCTCGAGCAGTACTTC. Its translation: CASSTGLAGPLEQYF.

The chain links TRBV6-6 to TRBJ1-3; D is undetermined. The ends were cut back, 8 bases at V and 2 bases at J, with 16 bases in the middle. The CDR3 loop spans 15 amino acids. Germline V gene lookup returns CDR1 MNHNY and CDR2 SVGAGI (reference sequence). As DNA, the CDR3 is TGTGCCAGCTTGCGGGGAGGTAGTACTGGAAACACCATATATTTT. Protein product: CASLRGGSTGNTIYF.

V is TRBV4-1 and J is TRBJ1-1; a weak D match, TRBD1 (5 bases). CDR1 MGHRA and CDR2 YSYEKL come from the germline V gene. The CDR3 runs to 14 residues. V gave up 4 bases and J gave up 1 base, with 10 bases separating them. The CDR3 region is CASSRGHQNTEAFF. The DNA for the CDR3 is TGCGCCAGCAGCCGAGGACACCAGAACACTGAAGCTTTCTTT.

The rearrangement joins TRBV2 to TRBJ2-5; D unresolved. The CDR3 covers 12 residues. In germline, CDR1 is SNHLY, CDR2 FYNNEI. Trimming left V 11 bases short and J 5 bases short, with 15 bases between. The CDR3 nucleotides are TGTGCCTCCCGAGTAGATCGGGAGACCCAGTACTTC. Its protein is CASRVDRETQYF.

V gene TRBV4-3 combines with J gene TRBJ1-4; D gene ambiguous. This CDR3 is 15 amino acids long. Germline lookup yields CDR1 LGHNA and CDR2 YSLEER. Trimming pared 2 bases from V and 3 bases from J, leaving 10 bases between. The CDR3 loop reads CASSQSGHSNEKLFF. CDR3 coding DNA: TGCGCCAGCAGCCAATCGGGCCACTCTAATGAAAAACTGTTTTTT.

The V call is TRBV2, the J call TRBJ2-7; D is possibly TRBD2 (6 bases). The CDR3 runs to 15 residues. Germline loops: CDR1 SNHLY, CDR2 FYNNEI. Between the trimmed V and J ends, which lost 7 bases and 3 bases, there was a span of 19 bases. CDR3 bases: TGTGCCAGCAAACGAACCGTTGGGACTTACTACGAGCAGTACTTC. Residues: CASKRTVGTYYEQYF.

V and J are TRBV14 and TRBJ2-7; 14 bases fit TRBD2. Germline CDR1 reads SGHDN; CDR2 reads FVKESK. V shed 2 bases and J 1 base; nucleotides not matched to a gene: 7. CDR3 length equals 18 residues. The CDR3, as DNA: TGTGCCAGCAGCCAAAGGGTAGGGACTAGCGGGAGATCCTACGAGCAGTACTTC. Its protein product is CASSQRVGTSGRSYEQYF.

V usage is TRBV28 and J usage is TRBJ2-7, with 10 bases that match TRBD2. The CDR3 has 15 residues. J was trimmed by 1 base and V by 7 bases; bases with no gene match: 7. Germline V gives CDR1 MDHEN, CDR2 SYDVKM. The CDR3 spells CASKRGGPGSYEQYF. The CDR3, as DNA: TGTGCCAGCAAGCGGGGGGGGCCCGGGTCCTACGAGCAGTACTTC.

With respect to this clone: The sample carries other DNA sequences with the same CDR3. The chain combines TRBV5-1 with TRBJ1-2; 11 bases fit TRBD1. CDR1 SGHRS and CDR2 YFSETQ come from the germline V gene. The CDR3 has 15 residues. The V segment lost 4 bases and the J segment 8 bases; nucleotides outside the gene matches: 10. The CDR3 sequence: CASSPPGTGGGGYTF. The CDR3 DNA is TGCGCCAGCAGCCCCCCCGGGACAGGGGGTGGAGGCTACACCTTC.

In DNA form, the CDR3 reads TGTGCCACCACGGGTTCGGCGGCCGGCGGGGAGCTGTTTTTT. Its translation is CATTGSAAGGELFF. J is TRBJ2-2 and V is TRBV15; the D is unclear. The germline CDR1 and CDR2 sequences are LNHNV and YYDKDF (reference sequence). The CDR3 covers 14 residues. Trimming pared 7 bases from V and 7 bases from J, leaving 16 bases between.

This clone was seen more than once but under ten times. The CDR3 bases are TGTGCCAGCAGCAACGGGGGATTCGGCACTGAAGCTTTCTTT. Amino acid sequence: CASSNGGFGTEAFF. V is TRBV7-3 and J is TRBJ1-1; a possible D gene is TRBD1 (5 bases). V shed 5 bases and J shed 4 bases, with 14 bases lying between them. The CDR3 runs to 14 residues. CDR1 is SGHTA, CDR2 FQGTGA, per germline.

The chain is built from TRBV7-8 and TRBJ2-5; D uncertain. Germline CDR1 reads SGHVS; CDR2 reads FQNEAQ. The CDR3 covers 16 residues. Trimming took 2 bases from V and 3 from J, leaving 16 bases between them. Written as DNA, the CDR3 is TGTGCCAGCAGCTTAAGCGTTTGGCGGCTGAAAGAGACCCAGTACTTC. Translated, it gives CASSLSVWRLKETQYF.